Following are 30 T cell receptor beta chains from one sample sequenced in a study of blood T cell repertoires in COVID-19. Repertoires were generated with immunoSEQ multiplex PCR, while TCRdb's copy carries only in-frame clones and drops some. This table has a few hundred thousand clones, more than 75% appearing once. The sample consisted of PBMCs or T cells enriched from blood (not recorded which). These receptors all come from a man aged 25-40 years in a cohort exposed to, infected with or recovered from COVID-19 (not recorded which).

The chain is built from TRBV19 and TRBJ2-1; 8 bases match TRBD2. This CDR3 spans 15 amino acids. The germline V gene encodes CDR1 LNHDA and CDR2 SQIVND (reference sequence). V trimming: 4 bases; J trimming: 0 bases; junction bases outside the gene matches: 2. CDR3 DNA: TGTGCCAGTAGTACCGGGACTAGCTCCTACAATGAGCAGTTCTTC. Its protein is CASSTGTSSYNEQFF.

With respect to this clone: Different DNA sequences within this sample yield the same CDR3. The CDR3 coding sequence is TGTGCCAGCAGTTTCAGGGGCACTGAAGCTTTCTTT. Translated, it gives CASSFRGTEAFF. V gene TRBV28 combines with J gene TRBJ1-1; a possible D gene is TRBD1 (6 bases). The germline V gene has CDR1 MDHEN and CDR2 SYDVKM. V was pared by 3 bases and J by 4 bases, with 6 bases between. The CDR3 length is 12 residues. The entire variable domain, with the rest obtained from reference TRBV28 and TRBJ1-1, is as follows: DVKVTQSSRYLVKRTGEKVFLECVQDMDHENMFWYRQDPGLGLRLIYFSYDVKMKEKGDIPEGYSVSREKKERFSLILESASTNQTSMYLCASSFRGTEAFFGQGTRLTVV.

CDR3 bases: TGTGCCAGCAGCTTAGCGAGTGGCAGGGGAGGGGAGACCCAGTACTTC. This encodes CASSLASGRGGETQYF. The gene calls are TRBV7-9 and TRBJ2-5, with D possibly being TRBD2 (7 bases). V lost 0 bases and J lost 5, with 16 bases in between. The CDR3 contains 16 residues. Germline V gene sequence: CDR1 SEHNR, CDR2 FQNEAQ (reference sequence). The full variable domain, in which reference TRBV7-9 and TRBJ2-5 provide the parts outside the CDR3, is DTGVSQNPRHKITKRGQNVTFRCDPISEHNRLYWYRQTLGQGPEFLTYFQNEAQLEKSRLLSDRFSAERPKGSFSTLEIQRTEQGDSAMYLCASSLASGRGGETQYFGPGTRLLVL.

Here the CDR3 reads CSVVRGGGYTF. Written as DNA, the CDR3 is TGCAGCGTTGTACGGGGAGGGGGCTACACCTTC. The chain links TRBV29-1 to TRBJ1-2; D gene ambiguous. Looked up from germline, CDR1 is SQVTM and CDR2 is ANQGSEA. This CDR3 region has 11 residues. Trimming pared 4 bases from V and 8 bases from J, leaving 11 bases between.

The chain has TRBV2 and TRBJ2-7; maybe TRBD2 (5 bases). The CDR3 is 14 residues long. Trimming pared 8 bases from V and 2 bases from J, leaving 16 bases between. The germline V gene encodes CDR1 SNHLY and CDR2 FYNNEI. The CDR3 bases are TGTGCCAGCCGCTCAAGGACTGGAACCTACGAGCAGTACTTC. This translates into CASRSRTGTYEQYF.

V and J are TRBV20-1 and TRBJ1-2, with 7 bases identical to TRBD1. Per germline, CDR1 DFQATT and CDR2 SNEGSKA (reference sequence). The CDR3 loop spans 11 amino acids. The CDR3 reads CSTGEEGGYTF. In DNA form, the CDR3 reads TGCAGCACAGGGGAGGAAGGTGGCTACACCTTC.

This chain connects TRBV5-6 to TRBJ1-2, with D tentatively TRBD1 (5 bases). Germline loops: CDR1 SGHDT, CDR2 YYEEEE. The length of the CDR3 is 16 residues. V lost 3 bases to trimming and J lost 3 bases, with 18 bases between them. The CDR3 sequence: CASSSPGRGDDYGYTF. The CDR3 DNA reads TGTGCCAGCAGCTCCCCGGGCCGGGGGGATGACTATGGCTACACCTTC.

This clone was counted a few times. CDR3 nucleotides: TGTGCCAGCAGCCCAGGGACAGGGCTCCGGGGAGACTACACCTTC. Translation gives CASSPGTGLRGDYTF. The rearrangement links TRBV11-2 to TRBJ1-2; 9 nucleotides align to TRBD1. V was clipped by 5 bases and J by 10 bases; unmatched bases: 14. Germline assignment: CDR1 SGHAT and CDR2 FQNNGV. This CDR3 contains 15 residues.

The chain links TRBV18 to TRBJ2-1, with D tentatively TRBD2 (5 bases). Germline lookup yields CDR1 KGHSH and CDR2 LQKENI. This CDR3 is 12 amino acids long. V gave up 6 bases and J gave up 9 bases, with 12 bases separating them. The CDR3 region is CASSPMEAEQFF. The CDR3 region has the DNA TGTGCCAGCTCCCCTATGGAGGCTGAGCAGTTCTTC.

The chain uses TRBV12-3 or TRBV12-4 and TRBJ2-7; D uncertain. CDR3 length equals 13 residues. The V end was cut by 2 bases, the J end by 2 bases, with 7 bases between. The CDR3 coding sequence is TGTGCCAGCAGTTTAAGTGGCCCCTACGAGCAGTACTTC. It translates to CASSLSGPYEQYF.

The CDR3, as DNA: TGTGCCAGCAGCTCGGGACTAATGGACGAGCAGTACTTC. This gives the protein CASSSGLMDEQYF. The chain couples TRBV7-3 to TRBJ2-7; TRBD2 matches 7 bases. CDR1 is SGHTA, CDR2 FQGTGA, per germline. The CDR3 runs 13 residues. The V and J ends lost 4 bases and 5 bases, in that order; junction bases with no gene match: 5.

This clone was recorded at least ten times. The chain has TRBV5-1 and TRBJ2-1; TRBD2 matches 7 bases. The germline V gene has CDR1 SGHRS and CDR2 YFSETQ. The V segment lost 6 bases and the J segment 4 bases; nucleotides outside the gene matches: 7. The CDR3 consists of 14 residues. The DNA of the CDR3 is TGCGCCAGCAAGTTGTCTAGCGGATACAATGAGCAGTTCTTC. Amino acid sequence: CASKLSSGYNEQFF.

The chain links TRBV7-8 to TRBJ1-4; 8 bases line up with TRBD1. Trimming at V came to 4 bases and at J to 7 bases, leaving 11 bases not matched to a gene. The V gene's germline CDR1 is SGHVS and CDR2 FQNEAQ. This CDR3 is 16 amino acids long. This chain's CDR3 is CASSSAPGQVFEKLFF. The CDR3, as DNA: TGTGCCAGCAGCTCTGCCCCGGGACAGGTCTTTGAAAAACTGTTTTTT.

The chain couples TRBV10-3 to TRBJ2-3; unclear D gene. Trimming took off 4 bases at V and 2 bases at J, with 10 bases between the two ends. The CDR3 length is 14 residues. Germline V gene lookup returns CDR1 ENHRY and CDR2 SYGVKD. The CDR3 is CAISAAYSTDTQYF. In DNA form, the CDR3 reads TGTGCCATCAGTGCCGCTTACTCCACAGATACGCAGTATTTT.

This chain links TRBV7-2 with TRBJ1-5; 9 positions agree with TRBD1. CDR1 and CDR2 (germline): SGHTA, FQGNSA. The CDR3 runs 17 residues. Trimming cost V 3 bases and J 4 bases; bases outside gene matches: 10. The CDR3 nucleotides read TGTGCCAGCAGCTTGGGACAGGGAATAACCCTAAATCAGCCCCAGCATTTT. Translating gives CASSLGQGITLNQPQHF.

The chain carries TRBV6-5 and TRBJ1-2; D possibly corresponds to TRBD1 (6 bases). Trimming pared 6 bases from V and 0 bases from J, leaving 14 bases between. Per the germline V gene, CDR1 is MNHEY and CDR2 is SVGAGI. CDR3 length: 15 residues. The CDR3 coding sequence is TGTGCCAGCAGCCGAGCAGGGGAAGCTAACTATGGCTACACCTTC. It encodes CASSRAGEANYGYTF.

The CDR3 region is CASNSQGRQSNQPQHF. The CDR3 region has the DNA TGTGCCAGCAACTCACAGGGGAGGCAAAGCAATCAGCCCCAGCATTTT. V is TRBV28 and J is TRBJ1-5, with 7 bases lining up with TRBD1. Germline V CDR1 and CDR2: MDHEN, SYDVKM. The CDR3 length is 16 residues. With 7 bases clipped from V and 1 base from J, the junction kept 10 bases outside the gene matches.

The chain combines TRBV5-1 with TRBJ2-5; the D gene is possibly TRBD1 (5 bases). The CDR3 has 13 residues. Trimming removed 5 bases at V and 1 base at J, with 9 bases between. Germline V gene data show CDR1 as SGHRS and CDR2 as YFSETQ. CDR3 in amino acids: CASRRGAQETQYF. DNA for the CDR3: TGCGCCAGCAGAAGGGGCGCCCAAGAGACCCAGTACTTC.

This clone has a single count. This sequence joins TRBV6-5 and TRBJ1-2, with 7 nucleotides matching TRBD1. The CDR3 has 14 amino acids. V lost 2 bases and J lost 7; bases outside the gene matches: 7. The V gene's germline CDR1 is MNHEY and CDR2 SVGAGI. CDR3 DNA sequence: TGTGCCAGCAGTTACATCAGGGGGGCGGCTGGCTACACCTTC. Amino acids: CASSYIRGAAGYTF.

The rearrangement joins TRBV19 to TRBJ2-1; 7 bases align to TRBD1. V lost 3 bases, J lost 14 bases, and 7 bases stayed unmatched. The CDR3 length is 12 residues. Germline V gene sequence: CDR1 LNHDA, CDR2 SQIVND (reference sequence). CDR3 protein: CASSITGEKEFF. DNA of the CDR3: TGTGCCAGTAGTATCACAGGGGAGAAGGAGTTCTTC.

This chain links TRBV19 with TRBJ2-7; perhaps TRBD2 as D (5 bases). The CDR3 runs to 16 residues. V was cut by 0 bases and J by 0 bases, with 12 bases left in between. Germline V CDR1 and CDR2: LNHDA, SQIVND (reference sequence). The CDR3: CASSIDRSGSSYEQYF. The DNA of the CDR3 is TGTGCCAGTAGTATAGATCGGTCTGGGAGCTCCTACGAGCAGTACTTC.

The chain is built from TRBV7-9 and TRBJ2-7, with a tentative D call TRBD1 (5 bases). The ends were cut back, 6 bases at V and 2 bases at J, with 14 bases in the middle. Germline CDR1 SEHNR, CDR2 FQNEAQ (reference sequence). The CDR3 runs 14 residues. The CDR3 DNA reads as TGTGCCAGCAGAGACACAGGCGTACCCTACGAGCAGTACTTC. It specifies CASRDTGVPYEQYF.

V is TRBV28 and J is TRBJ2-5, with D unresolved. Per germline, CDR1 MDHEN and CDR2 SYDVKM. Trimming removed 5 bases from V and 2 bases from J, with 12 bases in between. The CDR3 totals 14 residues. CDR3 nucleotide sequence: TGTGCCAGCAGTCCCGGTCGCGGACAAGAGACCCAGTACTTC. Its protein is CASSPGRGQETQYF.

V is TRBV9 and J is TRBJ2-7, with a possible D match to TRBD1 (6 bases). The V gene lost 4 bases and the J gene lost 3 bases, with 17 bases spanning the gap. CDR3 length: 15 residues. Germline V lookup: CDR1 SGDLS, CDR2 YYNGEE. The DNA of the CDR3 is TGTGCCAGCAGCAGTTTCGGACAGTCGGACTACGAGCAGTACTTC. It translates to CASSSFGQSDYEQYF.

The gene calls are TRBV28 and TRBJ2-7, with 10 bases matching TRBD1. The CDR3 is 14 amino acids. Germline lookup yields CDR1 MDHEN and CDR2 SYDVKM. V shed 8 bases and J 5 bases; nucleotides not matched to a gene: 9. The CDR3: CASARDRGVDEQYF. CDR3 DNA: TGTGCCAGCGCCAGGGACAGGGGTGTGGACGAGCAGTACTTC.

This chain uses TRBV4-1 with TRBJ1-5; 8 bases fit TRBD1. V shed 0 bases, J shed 0 bases, and the junction held 4 bases outside the gene matches. From germline, CDR1 is MGHRA and CDR2 YSYEKL. The CDR3 extends over 17 amino acids. The CDR3 protein is CASSQEQGGGSNQPQHF. CDR3 coding DNA: TGCGCCAGCAGCCAAGAACAGGGGGGGGGTAGCAATCAGCCCCAGCATTTT.

The chain carries TRBV3-1 (or the pseudogene TRBV3-2) and TRBJ2-3; D uncertain. V lost 3 bases, J lost 0 bases, and 13 bases lay in between. Per the germline V gene, CDR1 is LGHDT and CDR2 is YNNKEL (reference sequence). The CDR3 runs to 16 residues. CDR3 sequence: CASSHQTDFSTDTQYF. CDR3 coding DNA: TGTGCCAGCAGCCACCAGACTGATTTTAGCACAGATACGCAGTATTTT.

The chain is built from TRBV27 and TRBJ2-1; 9 bases are a match to TRBD1. The CDR3 is 15 residues long. Germline values: CDR1 MNHEY, CDR2 SMNVEV (reference sequence). Trimming took 3 bases from V and 2 from J; bases not matched to a gene: 2. The chain's CDR3 is CASSFGTGTYNEQFF. CDR3 DNA: TGTGCCAGCAGTTTTGGGACAGGGACCTACAATGAGCAGTTCTTC.

The J gene is TRBJ2-7, the V gene TRBV3-1 (or the pseudogene TRBV3-2); 8 nucleotides line up with TRBD2. CDR1 is LGHDT and CDR2 is YNNKEL in the germline V gene (reference sequence). J gave up 5 bases and V 0 bases, and 12 bases lay outside the gene matches. The CDR3 has 17 amino acids. This chain's CDR3 is CASSQEVIAGRGHEQYF. CDR3 DNA: TGTGCCAGCAGCCAAGAAGTAATAGCGGGGCGGGGCCACGAGCAGTACTTC.

The rearrangement uses TRBV3-1 (or the pseudogene TRBV3-2) and TRBJ2-7; perhaps TRBD2 as D (5 bases). Germline values: CDR1 LGHDT, CDR2 YNNKEL (reference sequence). The CDR3 is made up of 15 amino acids. V gave up 2 bases and J gave up 3 bases, with 14 bases separating them. The CDR3 DNA reads as TGTGCCAGCAGCCAATCGTCGGCCGGGATCTACGAGCAGTACTTC. Amino acids: CASSQSSAGIYEQYF.